A single sample gave rise to the 28 T cell receptor beta chains below, sequenced in a study of vaccination effects on CD4 cells after COVID-19. These receptors are not linked to any known antigen. Some clones are missing from TCRdb's copy, which holds only in-frame ones; the method was immunoSEQ multiplex PCR. This sample has around 56,000 clones, with 60% to 85% found just once. Following 10 days of culture, CD4+ T cells were isolated. The sample here was CD4+ T cells from PBMCs cultured without peptide, taken before COVID-19 vaccination. The receptor source for this set is a human donor who received a COVID-19 vaccine.

This chain uses TRBV21-1 with TRBJ2-7; the table's D gene call, TRBD2, was not cross checked with the DNA. TRBV21-1 is tagged as a pseudogene. The CDR3 covers 15 residues. The CDR3 sequence is CASSKERRNKAEQYV. The DNA for the CDR3 is TGTGCCAGCAGCAAAGAGAGGCGGAATAAGGCCGAGCAGTACGTC.

V and J are TRBV4-3 and TRBJ2-2; 10 bases are shared with TRBD1. The CDR3 sequence is 18 residues long. Losses at the gene ends were 6 bases for V and 3 bases for J; bases not matched to a gene: 13. CDR1 and CDR2 (germline): LGHNA, YSLEER. The CDR3 spells CASRKGDRGVTDTGELFF. CDR3 sequence (DNA): TGCGCCAGCAGGAAGGGGGACAGGGGCGTAACGGACACCGGGGAGCTGTTTTTT.

This chain uses TRBV19 with TRBJ2-2; 9 bases line up with TRBD1. Germline V gives CDR1 LNHDA, CDR2 SQIVND (reference sequence). This CDR3 spans 19 amino acids. The V segment lost 5 bases and the J segment 0 bases; nucleotides outside the gene matches: 13. Here the CDR3 reads CASSPRPGTGTTNTGELFF. CDR3 DNA: TGTGCCAGTAGTCCTCGTCCCGGGACAGGGACAACGAACACCGGGGAGCTGTTTTTT.

This clone was picked up a small number of times. This CDR3 is CASSPYNEQFF. In nucleotides, the CDR3 is TGTGCCAGCAGCCCCTACAATGAGCAGTTCTTC. V gene TRBV11-2 combines with J gene TRBJ2-1; D is unresolved. Germline CDR1 SGHAT, CDR2 FQNNGV. This CDR3 is built from 11 residues. V dropped 5 bases and J dropped 2 bases, with 1 base sitting between them. Variable domain in full (rest from reference TRBV11-2 and TRBJ2-1): EAGVAQSPRYKIIEKRQSVAFWCNPISGHATLYWYQQILGQGPKLLIQFQNNGVVDDSQLPKDRFSAERLKGVDSTLKIQPAKLEDSAVYLCASSPYNEQFFGPGTRLTVL.

This chain links TRBV2 with TRBJ1-3; D possibly corresponds to TRBD1 (6 bases). V was shortened by 6 bases and J by 0 bases, with 12 bases between the two germline ends. The CDR3 length is 15 residues. The germline V gene encodes CDR1 SNHLY and CDR2 FYNNEI. The CDR3 region is CASSGQSFSGNTIYF. Here the CDR3 DNA reads TGTGCCAGCAGCGGACAGAGCTTCTCTGGAAACACCATATATTTT.

This clone is a singleton in its sample. The rearrangement links TRBV9 to TRBJ2-1, with unresolved D. With 0 bases removed from V and 0 bases from J, the gap between germline ends came to 7 bases. Germline V gives CDR1 SGDLS, CDR2 YYNGEE. This CDR3 has 15 residues. The CDR3 here is CASSVAPSSYNEQFF. The CDR3 region has the DNA TGTGCCAGCAGCGTAGCCCCGAGCTCCTACAATGAGCAGTTCTTC.

This clone was observed a single time. This sequence joins TRBV5-1 and TRBJ2-5; D is uncertain. The CDR3 sequence is 15 residues long. Looked up from germline, CDR1 is SGHRS and CDR2 is YFSETQ. The V end lost 5 bases, the J end lost 5 bases, and 19 bases lay between the germline ends. The CDR3 DNA reads as TGCGCCAGCAGTCCGACAAGGATCGAAATGGAGACCCAGTACTTC. Its protein is CASSPTRIEMETQYF.

This chain joins TRBV11-2 and TRBJ1-6; perhaps TRBD1 as D (6 bases). Trimming removed 2 bases at V and 5 bases at J, with 10 bases between. CDR3 length equals 15 residues. The germline V gene encodes CDR1 SGHAT and CDR2 FQNNGV. The CDR3 coding sequence is TGTGCCAGCAGCTTACCTCCAGGGGATAATTCACCCCTCCACTTT. Protein: CASSLPPGDNSPLHF.

This chain joins TRBV2 and TRBJ2-7; TRBD1 matches 10 bases. CDR3 length: 15 residues. Unmatched junction bases numbered 5, after V lost 6 bases and J lost 0 bases. Germline CDR1 is SNHLY and CDR2 is FYNNEI. CDR3 loop: CASRRDRGTSYEQYV. The CDR3 DNA follows: TGTGCCAGCAGACGGGACAGGGGCACCTCCTACGAGCAGTACGTC.

The rearrangement uses TRBV28 and TRBJ2-3, with 9 bases that match TRBD2. Germline trimming cut 5 bases from V and 3 bases from J; bases unmatched to any gene: 9. The germline V gene has CDR1 MDHEN and CDR2 SYDVKM. There are 16 residues in the CDR3. CDR3: CASSTLAGGTTDTQYF. The CDR3 DNA sequence: TGTGCCAGCAGTACCCTTGCGGGGGGGACGACAGATACGCAGTATTTT.

V gene TRBV6-5 combines with J gene TRBJ2-3, with D unclear. CDR3 size: 14 residues. V was cut by 7 bases and J by 0 bases, with 11 bases left in between. Germline CDR1 reads MNHEY; CDR2 reads SVGAGI. The CDR3 nucleotides read TGTGCCAGCACCAGGACCGCTAGCACAGATACGCAGTATTTT. This gives the protein CASTRTASTDTQYF.

This chain connects TRBV20-1 to TRBJ2-7; the match to TRBD1 covers 8 bases. J lost 7 bases, V lost 3 bases, and 5 bases had no gene match. The CDR3 runs 12 residues. Germline V gene data show CDR1 as DFQATT and CDR2 as SNEGSKA (reference sequence). This CDR3 reads CSASSGGREQYV. The CDR3 nucleotides are TGCAGTGCTAGTTCAGGGGGCAGAGAGCAGTACGTC.

The V call is TRBV5-5, the J call TRBJ2-2; TRBD1 matches at 10 bases. The J segment lost 9 bases and the V segment lost 2 bases, leaving 13 bases of the junction unmatched. CDR1 and CDR2 from the germline V gene are SGHKS and YYEKEE (reference sequence). This CDR3 has 17 amino acids. This CDR3 reads CASSFPRGQGSPRELFF. As DNA, the CDR3 is TGTGCCAGCAGCTTTCCGCGGGGACAGGGGAGTCCCAGGGAGCTGTTTTTT.

This clone was detected only a few times. The V call is TRBV2, the J call TRBJ2-1, with 9 bases aligning to TRBD1. The CDR3 consists of 13 residues. Germline V CDR1 and CDR2: SNHLY, FYNNEI. Trimming at V came to 6 bases and at J to 10 bases, leaving 7 bases not matched to a gene. The CDR3 region is CASRTDRGGEQFF. The CDR3 nucleotides read TGTGCCAGCAGGACGGACAGGGGAGGGGAGCAGTTCTTC. Variable domain in full (rest from reference TRBV2 and TRBJ2-1): EPEVTQTPSHQVTQMGQEVILRCVPISNHLYFYWYRQILGQKVEFLVSFYNNEISEKSEIFDDQFSVERPDGSNFTLKIRSTKLEDSAMYFCASRTDRGGEQFFGPGTRLTVL.

The genes are TRBV11-2 and TRBJ2-3; a possible D gene is TRBD2 (6 bases). This CDR3 is 14 amino acids long. V lost 5 bases and J 4 bases, leaving 13 bases between the germline ends. CDR1 and CDR2 from the germline V gene are SGHAT and FQNNGV. CDR3 sequence reads: CASSRTGDSDTQYF. DNA for the CDR3: TGTGCCAGCAGCCGGACCGGGGACTCAGATACGCAGTATTTT.

The chain has TRBV7-2 and TRBJ2-7, with D maybe TRBD1 (6 bases). V lost 6 bases, J lost 2 bases, and 17 bases lay in between. This CDR3 has 15 amino acids. The germline CDR1 and CDR2 sequences are SGHTA and FQGNSA. Here the CDR3 reads CASRLTGLGAYEQYV. The CDR3 region has the DNA TGTGCCAGCAGGCTAACAGGGCTGGGGGCCTACGAGCAGTACGTC.

The chain is built from TRBV5-1 and TRBJ2-1, with TRBD2 identical over 15 bases. V was pared by 7 bases and J by 4 bases, with 3 bases of the junction left unmatched. The V gene's germline CDR1 is SGHRS and CDR2 YFSETQ. The CDR3 runs 15 residues. CDR3 loop: CASYGLAGGYNEQFF. Here the CDR3 DNA reads TGCGCCAGCTACGGACTAGCGGGGGGGTACAATGAGCAGTTCTTC.

The chain links TRBV5-6 to TRBJ1-4; D is ambiguous. This CDR3 spans 18 amino acids. V was pared by 0 bases and J by 0 bases, with 15 bases between. Germline CDR1 SGHDT, CDR2 YYEEEE. The CDR3 loop reads CASSLAERFGATNEKLFF. Here the CDR3 DNA reads TGTGCCAGCAGCTTGGCCGAGCGGTTTGGGGCAACTAATGAAAAACTGTTTTTT.

CDR3 nucleotide sequence: TGTGCCAGCAGCTTACAGGGGGCAAAAGGCTACACCTTC. Its translation: CASSLQGAKGYTF. J is TRBJ1-2 and V is TRBV7-2; 8 bases agree with TRBD1. The CDR3 has 13 amino acids. V was pared by 2 bases and J by 8 bases, with 4 bases of the junction left unmatched. Germline CDR1 reads SGHTA; CDR2 reads FQGNSA.

This chain connects TRBV20-1 to TRBJ2-5; D is unclear. Germline V lookup: CDR1 DFQATT, CDR2 SNEGSKA (reference sequence). The germline V and J ends were trimmed by 3 bases and 4 bases, with 6 bases remaining between them. The CDR3 has 11 residues. As DNA, the CDR3 is TGCAGTGCTAGTGAGTTAGAGACCCAGTACTTC. Protein sequence: CSASELETQYF.

The chain couples TRBV29-1 to TRBJ2-3, with 8 bases aligning to TRBD2. Per germline, CDR1 SQVTM and CDR2 ANQGSEA. The CDR3 runs to 15 residues. Trimming at V came to 5 bases and at J to 3 bases, leaving 10 bases not matched to a gene. Written as DNA, the CDR3 is TGCAGCGTTCGGGCAGGGGCGGGGGGAACAGATACGCAGTATTTT. Translated: CSVRAGAGGTDTQYF.

This clone was recorded a few times. The V call is TRBV7-2, the J call TRBJ1-2; D may be TRBD1 (5 bases). Per the germline V gene, CDR1 is SGHTA and CDR2 is FQGNSA. CDR3 length equals 14 residues. V shed 2 bases and J shed 3 bases, with 10 bases lying between them. The CDR3 sequence is CASSLNRWDYGYTF. The CDR3 nucleotides are TGTGCCAGCAGCTTAAACAGGTGGGACTATGGCTACACCTTC.

The gene calls are TRBV19 and TRBJ2-4, with 7 bases matching TRBD1. The ends lost 5 bases at V and 2 bases at J; junction bases unmatched: 9. The CDR3 spans 16 residues. Germline assignment: CDR1 LNHDA and CDR2 SQIVND (reference sequence). CDR3 DNA sequence: TGTGCCAGTAGTCCCCAAGGACAGGCTCCCAAAAACATTCAGTACTTC. Its translation: CASSPQGQAPKNIQYF. The full variable domain, its missing parts supplied by reference TRBV19 and TRBJ2-4, is DGGITQSPKYLFRKEGQNVTLSCEQNLNHDAMYWYRQDPGQGLRLIYYSQIVNDFQKGDIAEGYSVSREKKESFPLTVTSAQKNPTAFYLCASSPQGQAPKNIQYFGAGTRLSVL.

The gene calls are TRBV6-1 and TRBJ2-2; 7 bases align to TRBD1. Germline CDR1 reads MNHNS; CDR2 reads SASEGT. This CDR3 comprises 17 residues. The ends lost 4 bases at V and 3 bases at J; junction bases unmatched: 11. The CDR3 sequence: CASSGVDRVWYTGELFF. CDR3 bases: TGTGCCAGCAGTGGAGTAGACAGGGTCTGGTACACCGGGGAGCTGTTTTTT.

J is TRBJ1-5 and V is TRBV6-4, with D hard to call. Germline loops: CDR1 MRHNA, CDR2 SNTAGT. CDR3 length equals 16 residues. Trimming removed 2 bases at V and 2 bases at J, with 13 bases between. The chain's CDR3 is CASSDAQKSCNQPQHF. The CDR3 DNA follows: TGTGCCAGCAGTGACGCACAGAAAAGTTGCAATCAGCCCCAGCATTTT.

This clone has only a few counts. The chain couples TRBV7-8 to TRBJ2-5; 11 bases align to TRBD2. Germline assignment: CDR1 SGHVS and CDR2 FQNEAQ. There are 17 residues in the CDR3. J was trimmed by 5 bases and V by 5 bases; bases with no gene match: 13. The CDR3 DNA reads TGTGCCAGCAGCCAGGGGAATAGCGGGGGGGCGGGTGAGACCCAGTACTTC. Translated, it gives CASSQGNSGGAGETQYF.

V and J are TRBV6-1 and TRBJ1-3; D uncertain. CDR3 length: 11 residues. V lost 3 bases and J lost 7, with 4 bases in between. Germline values: CDR1 MNHNS, CDR2 SASEGT. The CDR3, as DNA: TGTGCCAGCAGTGAGTGGAACACCATATATTTT. It translates to CASSEWNTIYF.

CDR3 nucleotide sequence: TGCGCCAGCAGCTTGGCCCCACAGGGGGCGGGTGATACGCAGTATTTT. Its translation is CASSLAPQGAGDTQYF. The gene calls are TRBV5-1 and TRBJ2-3, with 9 bases identical to TRBD1. The ends lost 0 bases at V and 6 bases at J; junction bases unmatched: 8. This CDR3 has 16 residues. Germline V gene data show CDR1 as SGHRS and CDR2 as YFSETQ.